The sample holds a few counts of the clone carrying this T cell receptor beta chain. What it binds is unknown. This sample was taken from a study of Ad26.COV2.S vaccination and SARS-CoV-2 variants. General study points: Relative to placebo recipients, vaccine recipients exhibited elevated spike-specific TCR breadth.

Treatment denoted: about 20 received Ad26.COV2.S at low or high dose, single or two shots; 5 received placebo; per-sample allocation not given. Samples came from day 63 after the first vaccine or placebo injection. Wuhan-strain SARS-CoV-2 spike was expressed by the Ad26 vector that made up the vaccine. There are 15 residues in the CDR3. Germline V CDR1 and CDR2: SGHRS, YFSETQ. V lost 0 bases and J lost 2, with 9 bases in between. Using immunoSEQ multiplex PCR, the repertoire was profiled, and TCRdb retains in-frame clones only, with some absent. The table has roughly 320,000 clones, around 81% seen once.

The sequences come from peripheral blood, collected in a trial of Ad26.COV2.S vaccine versus placebo. The genes are TRBV5-1 and TRBJ1-5; a weak D match, TRBD1 (6 bases). This clonotype originated in a person aged 18-60 years who received the Ad26.COV2.S COVID-19 vaccine or a placebo. In DNA, the CDR3 is TGCGCCAGCAGCTTGGCGGACAGTCGCAATCAGCCCCAGCATTTT. It yields the protein CASSLADSRNQPQHF. Full variable domain (remainder filled in from reference TRBV5-1 and TRBJ1-5): KAGVTQTPRYLIKTRGQQVTLSCSPISGHRSVSWYQQTPGQGLQFLFEYFSETQRNKGNFPGRFSGRQFSNSRSEMNVSTLELGDSALYLCASSLADSRNQPQHFGDGTRLSIL.